This entry lists 10 T cell receptor beta chains sequenced from one sample in a study of T cell therapy after organ transplantation. Documented time point: 4-8 weeks after completion of therapy. Antigen specificity for these receptors is unknown. Assay used: immunoSEQ multiplex PCR; TCRdb lists only in-frame clones, some missing. The data hold about 6,000 clones, with about 74% observed a single time. The specimen comprised CD8+ T cells from blood, sampled after autologous CMV-specific T cell therapy. The receptors come from a human patient who had received a solid organ transplant and had CMV disease. Some T cells may be the graft donor's.

The rearrangement links TRBV7-3 to TRBJ2-1; 8 bases are shared with TRBD2. Trimming at V came to 0 bases and at J to 1 base, leaving 2 bases not matched to a gene. In germline, CDR1 is SGHTA, CDR2 FQGTGA. This CDR3 is 16 amino acids long. The CDR3 protein is CASSLTGLGSYNEQFF. The DNA for the CDR3 is TGTGCCAGCAGCTTAACGGGACTAGGGTCCTACAATGAGCAGTTCTTC.

This sequence joins TRBV7-9 and TRBJ2-7; perhaps D is TRBD1 or TRBD2 (5 bases each). V lost 5 bases to trimming and J lost 0 bases, with 11 bases between them. The CDR3 is 14 amino acids. Germline loops: CDR1 SEHNR, CDR2 FQNEAQ (reference sequence). CDR3 in DNA: TGTGCCAGCAGCCCAGTGGGGGACTCCTACGAGCAGTACTTC. Protein: CASSPVGDSYEQYF.

The chain uses TRBV6-5 and TRBJ2-6; the D gene is possibly TRBD1 (5 bases). CDR1 and CDR2 from the germline V gene are MNHEY and SVGAGI. Trimming pared 8 bases from V and 0 bases from J, leaving 11 bases between. This CDR3 is built from 15 residues. The CDR3 is CASRQGFSGANVLTF. The CDR3 nucleotides are TGTGCCAGCCGGCAGGGCTTCTCTGGGGCCAACGTCCTGACTTTC.

This clone showed up just a few times. The rearrangement uses TRBV27 and TRBJ2-2, with 11 bases aligning to TRBD2. CDR1 is MNHEY, CDR2 SMNVEV, per germline (reference sequence). Trimming cost V 6 bases and J 4 bases; bases outside gene matches: 4. This CDR3 is 15 amino acids long. The CDR3 region has the DNA TGTGCCAGCAGCGAACTAGCGGGAGTCACCGGGGAGCTGTTTTTT. Protein product: CASSELAGVTGELFF.

The CDR3 protein is CASSQEGRRPYEQYF. The CDR3 bases are TGCGCCAGCAGCCAAGAGGGCAGGCGCCCCTACGAGCAGTACTTC. The chain joins TRBV4-1 to TRBJ2-7; D gene ambiguous. The CDR3 totals 15 residues. Germline-derived CDR1 and CDR2 are MGHRA and YSYEKL. Deletions cut 0 bases from V and 2 bases from J, with 11 bases between.

About this clone: A read error may account for a junction end that differs from germline. The chain employs TRBV4-3 and TRBJ2-7; D ambiguous. Germline V gene sequence: CDR1 LGHNA, CDR2 YSLEER. The CDR3 has 14 amino acids. Here the CDR3 DNA reads TGCGCCAGCAGCCAAGGCGCCACCTACTACGAGCAGCACTTC. Residues: CASSQGATYYEQHF.

In this sample, this clone turned up a few times. This chain uses TRBV7-2 with TRBJ2-7, with TRBD2 identical over 7 bases. The ends lost 3 bases at V and 0 bases at J; junction bases unmatched: 5. From germline, CDR1 is SGHTA and CDR2 FQGNSA. The CDR3 length is 15 residues. The CDR3 sequence is CASSFTSDSSYEQYF. The CDR3 coding sequence is TGTGCCAGCAGCTTTACTAGCGACAGCTCCTACGAGCAGTACTTC. Complete variable domain (other parts from reference TRBV7-2 and TRBJ2-7): GAGVSQSPSNKVTEKGKDVELRCDPISGHTALYWYRQSLGQGLEFLIYFQGNSAPDKSGLPSDRFSAERTGGSVSTLTIQRTQQEDSAVYLCASSFTSDSSYEQYFGPGTRLTVT.

The genes are TRBV7-8 and TRBJ2-7, with TRBD1 matching over 9 bases. Trimming at V came to 7 bases and at J to 3 bases, leaving 13 bases not matched to a gene. The CDR3 length is 16 residues. Per the germline V gene, CDR1 is SGHVS and CDR2 is FQNEAQ. The CDR3 loop reads CASNPEPGQGFYEQYF. As DNA, the CDR3 is TGTGCCAGCAACCCCGAACCGGGACAGGGCTTCTACGAGCAGTACTTC. Full variable domain (missing parts from reference TRBV7-8 and TRBJ2-7): GAGVSQSPRYKVAKRGQDVALRCDPISGHVSLFWYQQALGQGPEFLTYFQNEAQLDKSGLPSDRFFAERPEGSVSTLKIQRTQQEDSAVYLCASNPEPGQGFYEQYFGPGTRLTVT.

J is TRBJ2-5 and V is TRBV25-1; no reliable D call. TRBJ2-7 explains the end of the DNA better; the J call may be wrong. This CDR3 region has 13 residues. Looked up from germline, CDR1 is MGHDK and CDR2 is SYGVNS. As DNA, the CDR3 is TGTGCCAGCAGTGTAGATTTCACCTACGAGCAGTACTTC. This codes for CASSVDFTYEQYF.

The chain combines TRBV5-6 with TRBJ1-4; D gene uncertain. Per the germline V gene, CDR1 is SGHDT and CDR2 is YYEEEE. This CDR3 has 15 residues. Between the trimmed V and J ends, which lost 4 bases and 4 bases, there was a span of 14 bases. CDR3: CASSPLGYDNEKLFF. In DNA form, the CDR3 reads TGTGCCAGCAGCCCTCTAGGGTATGATAATGAAAAACTGTTTTTT. The full variable domain, its missing parts supplied by reference TRBV5-6 and TRBJ1-4, is DAGVTQSPTHLIKTRGQQVTLRCSPKSGHDTVSWYQQALGQGPQFIFQYYEEEERQRGNFPDRFSGHQFPNYSSELNVNALLLGDSALYLCASSPLGYDNEKLFFGSGTQLSVL.